The 22 T cell receptor beta chains listed next were all sequenced from one sample in a study of T cell responses to AZD1222 COVID-19 vaccine. The data were produced by immunoSEQ multiplex PCR, yet TCRdb's version contains in-frame clones alone and is incomplete. The sample includes some 110,000 clones, around 85% of them seen just once. Material: peripheral blood, obtained 28 days after the second AZD1222 dose. The receptors come from an adult who received the AZD1222 COVID-19 vaccine.

This chain joins TRBV28 and TRBJ2-3, with TRBD2 as a possible D gene (8 bases). CDR3 length: 17 residues. Germline loops: CDR1 MDHEN, CDR2 SYDVKM. The germline V and J ends were trimmed by 2 bases and 2 bases, with 17 bases remaining between them. This CDR3 is CASSLEGAGGHTDTQYF. CDR3 coding DNA: TGTGCCAGCAGTTTAGAGGGGGCGGGGGGCCACACAGATACGCAGTATTTT.

V usage is TRBV29-1 and J usage is TRBJ2-3; 7 nucleotides line up with TRBD2. From germline, CDR1 is SQVTM and CDR2 ANQGSEA. J lost 5 bases, V lost 4 bases, and 3 bases had no gene match. This CDR3 is 12 amino acids long. Here the CDR3 DNA reads TGCAGCGTTGGCGGGGGAATAGATACGCAGTATTTT. Translating it yields CSVGGGIDTQYF.

This clone has a handful of counts. Other DNA sequences from this sample encode an identical CDR3 as well. This chain links TRBV28 with TRBJ2-5, with D uncertain. Germline V CDR1 and CDR2: MDHEN, SYDVKM. V lost 2 bases and J lost 4, with 2 bases in between. The CDR3 consists of 11 residues. The CDR3 DNA reads TGTGCCAGCAGTTTAAGAGAGACCCAGTACTTC. This encodes CASSLRETQYF.

The rearrangement joins TRBV3-1 (or the pseudogene TRBV3-2) to TRBJ2-5, with 8 bases aligning to TRBD2. Germline V gene data show CDR1 as LGHDT and CDR2 as YNNKEL (reference sequence). J was trimmed by 5 bases and V by 5 bases; bases with no gene match: 10. The CDR3 totals 15 residues. Here the CDR3 DNA reads TGTGCCAGCAGCTACCTCGCGGGGGGCTGGGAGACCCAGTACTTC. This translates into CASSYLAGGWETQYF.

The chain employs TRBV5-1 and TRBJ2-2; D gene ambiguous. CDR3 length equals 12 residues. Germline CDR1 reads SGHRS; CDR2 reads YFSETQ. V lost 4 bases and J lost 7, with 8 bases in between. The chain's CDR3 is CASSVDIGELFF. CDR3 in DNA: TGCGCCAGCAGCGTGGATATCGGGGAGCTGTTTTTT. The variable domain in full, completed from reference TRBV5-1 and TRBJ2-2, reads KAGVTQTPRYLIKTRGQQVTLSCSPISGHRSVSWYQQTPGQGLQFLFEYFSETQRNKGNFPGRFSGRQFSNSRSEMNVSTLELGDSALYLCASSVDIGELFFGEGSRLTVL.

This sequence joins TRBV4-1 and TRBJ1-2; 10 bases are shared with TRBD1. This CDR3 has 14 amino acids. Germline V gene lookup returns CDR1 MGHRA and CDR2 YSYEKL. The J segment lost 4 bases and the V segment lost 6 bases, leaving 5 bases of the junction unmatched. CDR3 bases: TGCGCCAGCAGAAACCGGGACAGGGGCTATGGCTACACCTTC. As protein: CASRNRDRGYGYTF.

V is TRBV7-9 and J is TRBJ1-2; TRBD1 matches 7 bases. V was pared by 5 bases and J by 6 bases, with 12 bases of the junction left unmatched. Germline V gene data show CDR1 as SEHNR and CDR2 as FQNEAQ (reference sequence). The CDR3 is 15 residues long. This chain's CDR3 is CASSPTQGSGDGYTF. For the CDR3, the DNA is TGTGCCAGCAGCCCCACACAGGGGTCGGGGGATGGCTACACCTTC.

This chain uses TRBV7-2 with TRBJ2-2, with TRBD2 matching 7 bases. The CDR3 has 13 amino acids. V lost 9 bases, J lost 4 bases, and 5 bases stayed unmatched. In germline, CDR1 is SGHTA, CDR2 FQGNSA. As DNA, the CDR3 is TGTGCCAGACAGCGGGGTAGCACCGGGGAGCTGTTTTTT. This encodes CARQRGSTGELFF.

The chain recombines TRBV10-3 with TRBJ2-7, with D possibly being TRBD2 (7 bases). CDR3 length: 14 amino acids. In germline, CDR1 is ENHRY, CDR2 SYGVKD. V lost 7 bases and J lost 2, with 15 bases in between. The CDR3 spells CAIKGGTEAYEQYF. The CDR3 region has the DNA TGTGCCATCAAGGGGGGGACCGAGGCCTACGAGCAGTACTTC.

The chain links TRBV28 to TRBJ1-6, with 10 bases that match TRBD1. Germline values: CDR1 MDHEN, CDR2 SYDVKM. This CDR3 is 16 amino acids long. Losses at the gene ends were 6 bases for V and 10 bases for J; bases not matched to a gene: 12. CDR3 amino acids: CASSLDQGTGDSPLHF. The CDR3 DNA reads as TGTGCCAGCAGCCTTGACCAGGGGACAGGGGACTCACCCCTCCACTTT.

This chain links TRBV3-1 (or the pseudogene TRBV3-2) with TRBJ2-1; 12 nucleotides agree with TRBD2. V was pared by 1 base and J by 10 bases, with 5 bases of the junction left unmatched. Per germline, CDR1 LGHDT and CDR2 YNNKEL (reference sequence). CDR3 length: 15 residues. CDR3 sequence: CASSQGGLAGTEQFF. Written as DNA, the CDR3 is TGTGCCAGCAGCCAAGGTGGACTAGCGGGAACCGAGCAGTTCTTC.

The chain is built from TRBV18 and TRBJ2-5; D is ambiguous. CDR3 size: 13 residues. Germline V gene data show CDR1 as KGHSH and CDR2 as LQKENI. V was pared by 3 bases and J by 2 bases, with 7 bases between. The CDR3 DNA reads TGTGCCAGCTCACCTGTGGAGCAAGAGACCCAGTACTTC. Amino acids: CASSPVEQETQYF.

The chain recombines TRBV2 with TRBJ1-2; 7 bases line up with TRBD1. The CDR3 has 15 amino acids. Germline values: CDR1 SNHLY, CDR2 FYNNEI. J lost 2 bases, V lost 1 base, and 4 bases had no gene match. In DNA form, the CDR3 reads TGTGCCAGCAGTGAAGGGTCGACAGGGAACTATGGCTACACCTTC. Translating it yields CASSEGSTGNYGYTF. The full variable domain, with the rest looked up from reference TRBV2 and TRBJ1-2, is EPEVTQTPSHQVTQMGQEVILRCVPISNHLYFYWYRQILGQKVEFLVSFYNNEISEKSEIFDDQFSVERPDGSNFTLKIRSTKLEDSAMYFCASSEGSTGNYGYTFGSGTRLTVV.

The chain is built from TRBV11-1 and TRBJ2-1; 10 nucleotides line up with TRBD1. The junction had 6 bases not matched to a gene; V was cut back by 5 bases and J by 2 bases. CDR1 is SGHAT and CDR2 is FQDESV in the germline V gene (reference sequence). CDR3 length: 16 residues. This CDR3 reads CASSNVGQGPYNEQFF. The CDR3 region has the DNA TGTGCCAGCAGCAACGTGGGACAGGGGCCCTACAATGAGCAGTTCTTC.

This sequence joins TRBV5-4 and TRBJ1-4; the D is unclear. CDR1 is SGHNT, CDR2 YYREEE, per germline (reference sequence). The ends were cut back, 2 bases at V and 8 bases at J, with 16 bases in the middle. This CDR3 is built from 15 residues. In DNA form, the CDR3 reads TGTGCCAGCAGCTTAAGTGGCGGGCGGAGGGAAAAACTGTTTTTT. Its translation: CASSLSGGRREKLFF.

V gene TRBV18 combines with J gene TRBJ2-7; D remains unclear. The V gene's germline CDR1 is KGHSH and CDR2 LQKENI. The V end lost 5 bases, the J end lost 6 bases, and 17 bases lay between the germline ends. The CDR3 loop spans 14 amino acids. Written as DNA, the CDR3 is TGTGCCAGCTCAGAGGTCGGCCTGGTAGGCGAGCAGTACTTC. Amino acid sequence: CASSEVGLVGEQYF.

This chain connects TRBV25-1 to TRBJ1-4; 7 bases map to TRBD1. Germline values: CDR1 MGHDK, CDR2 SYGVNS. CDR3 length equals 17 residues. V was clipped by 5 bases and J by 4 bases; unmatched bases: 13. The CDR3 protein is CASSIATGLLVNEKLFF. For the CDR3, the DNA is TGTGCCAGCAGTATAGCGACAGGGCTCCTCGTTAATGAAAAACTGTTTTTT.

This chain connects TRBV6-2 or TRBV6-3 to TRBJ1-2; possibly TRBD1 for D (5 bases). The CDR3 is made up of 13 amino acids. The germline gives CDR1 MNHEY, CDR2 SVGEGT. Trimming shortened V by 6 bases and J by 3 bases, and 11 bases separated the two germline ends. The CDR3 nucleotides read TGTGCCAGCAGCCCACTGGGGGACTATGGCTACACCTTC. This codes for CASSPLGDYGYTF.

The chain links TRBV5-4 to TRBJ2-7, with TRBD2 matching over 9 bases. Germline-derived CDR1 and CDR2 are SGHNT and YYREEE (reference sequence). CDR3 length equals 15 residues. V was clipped by 1 base and J by 2 bases; unmatched bases: 4. This CDR3 is CASSLRAGGAYEQYF. The CDR3 DNA reads as TGTGCCAGCAGCTTGAGGGCGGGGGGGGCCTACGAGCAGTACTTC.

The rearrangement uses TRBV7-9 and TRBJ2-3, with 7 nucleotides matching TRBD2. Germline V gives CDR1 SEHNR, CDR2 FQNEAQ (reference sequence). V lost 5 bases, J lost 3 bases, and 2 bases stayed unmatched. This CDR3 spans 13 amino acids. CDR3 protein: CASSELATDTQYF. The CDR3 bases are TGTGCCAGCAGCGAACTAGCGACAGATACGCAGTATTTT.

The J gene is TRBJ2-1, the V gene TRBV14, with 7 bases identical to TRBD2. The CDR3 spans 14 residues. From germline, CDR1 is SGHDN and CDR2 FVKESK. V lost 5 bases, J lost 5 bases, and 6 bases stayed unmatched. The CDR3 nucleotides read TGTGCCAGCAGCAAAGGGACTAAGAACAATGAGCAGTTCTTC. This encodes CASSKGTKNNEQFF.

This clone was counted only a few times. The rearrangement uses TRBV28 and TRBJ1-1; D perhaps matches TRBD1 (5 bases). CDR3 length equals 15 residues. Germline V gene data show CDR1 as MDHEN and CDR2 as SYDVKM. Trimming removed 6 bases at V and 1 base at J, with 15 bases between. Here the CDR3 reads CASRHRQTANTEAFF. The CDR3 DNA follows: TGTGCCAGCAGACACCGACAGACCGCGAACACTGAAGCTTTCTTT.